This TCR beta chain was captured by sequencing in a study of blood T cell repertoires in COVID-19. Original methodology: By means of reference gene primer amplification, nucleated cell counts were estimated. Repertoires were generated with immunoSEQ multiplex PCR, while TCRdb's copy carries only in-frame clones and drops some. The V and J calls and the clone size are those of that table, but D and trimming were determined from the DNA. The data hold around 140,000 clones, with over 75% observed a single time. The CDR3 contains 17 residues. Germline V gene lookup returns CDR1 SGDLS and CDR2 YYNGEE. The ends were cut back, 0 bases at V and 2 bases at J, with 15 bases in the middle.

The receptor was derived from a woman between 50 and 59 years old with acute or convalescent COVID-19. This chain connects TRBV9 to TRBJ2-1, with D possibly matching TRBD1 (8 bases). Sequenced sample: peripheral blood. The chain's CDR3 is CASSVAWGGQAYNEQFF. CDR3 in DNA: TGTGCCAGCAGCGTAGCTTGGGGGGGACAGGCCTACAATGAGCAGTTCTTC. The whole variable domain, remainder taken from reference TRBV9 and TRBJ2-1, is DSGVTQTPKHLITATGQRVTLRCSPRSGDLSVYWYQQSLDQGLQFLIQYYNGEERAKGNILERFSAQQFPDLHSELNLSSLELGDSALYFCASSVAWGGQAYNEQFFGPGTRLTVL.